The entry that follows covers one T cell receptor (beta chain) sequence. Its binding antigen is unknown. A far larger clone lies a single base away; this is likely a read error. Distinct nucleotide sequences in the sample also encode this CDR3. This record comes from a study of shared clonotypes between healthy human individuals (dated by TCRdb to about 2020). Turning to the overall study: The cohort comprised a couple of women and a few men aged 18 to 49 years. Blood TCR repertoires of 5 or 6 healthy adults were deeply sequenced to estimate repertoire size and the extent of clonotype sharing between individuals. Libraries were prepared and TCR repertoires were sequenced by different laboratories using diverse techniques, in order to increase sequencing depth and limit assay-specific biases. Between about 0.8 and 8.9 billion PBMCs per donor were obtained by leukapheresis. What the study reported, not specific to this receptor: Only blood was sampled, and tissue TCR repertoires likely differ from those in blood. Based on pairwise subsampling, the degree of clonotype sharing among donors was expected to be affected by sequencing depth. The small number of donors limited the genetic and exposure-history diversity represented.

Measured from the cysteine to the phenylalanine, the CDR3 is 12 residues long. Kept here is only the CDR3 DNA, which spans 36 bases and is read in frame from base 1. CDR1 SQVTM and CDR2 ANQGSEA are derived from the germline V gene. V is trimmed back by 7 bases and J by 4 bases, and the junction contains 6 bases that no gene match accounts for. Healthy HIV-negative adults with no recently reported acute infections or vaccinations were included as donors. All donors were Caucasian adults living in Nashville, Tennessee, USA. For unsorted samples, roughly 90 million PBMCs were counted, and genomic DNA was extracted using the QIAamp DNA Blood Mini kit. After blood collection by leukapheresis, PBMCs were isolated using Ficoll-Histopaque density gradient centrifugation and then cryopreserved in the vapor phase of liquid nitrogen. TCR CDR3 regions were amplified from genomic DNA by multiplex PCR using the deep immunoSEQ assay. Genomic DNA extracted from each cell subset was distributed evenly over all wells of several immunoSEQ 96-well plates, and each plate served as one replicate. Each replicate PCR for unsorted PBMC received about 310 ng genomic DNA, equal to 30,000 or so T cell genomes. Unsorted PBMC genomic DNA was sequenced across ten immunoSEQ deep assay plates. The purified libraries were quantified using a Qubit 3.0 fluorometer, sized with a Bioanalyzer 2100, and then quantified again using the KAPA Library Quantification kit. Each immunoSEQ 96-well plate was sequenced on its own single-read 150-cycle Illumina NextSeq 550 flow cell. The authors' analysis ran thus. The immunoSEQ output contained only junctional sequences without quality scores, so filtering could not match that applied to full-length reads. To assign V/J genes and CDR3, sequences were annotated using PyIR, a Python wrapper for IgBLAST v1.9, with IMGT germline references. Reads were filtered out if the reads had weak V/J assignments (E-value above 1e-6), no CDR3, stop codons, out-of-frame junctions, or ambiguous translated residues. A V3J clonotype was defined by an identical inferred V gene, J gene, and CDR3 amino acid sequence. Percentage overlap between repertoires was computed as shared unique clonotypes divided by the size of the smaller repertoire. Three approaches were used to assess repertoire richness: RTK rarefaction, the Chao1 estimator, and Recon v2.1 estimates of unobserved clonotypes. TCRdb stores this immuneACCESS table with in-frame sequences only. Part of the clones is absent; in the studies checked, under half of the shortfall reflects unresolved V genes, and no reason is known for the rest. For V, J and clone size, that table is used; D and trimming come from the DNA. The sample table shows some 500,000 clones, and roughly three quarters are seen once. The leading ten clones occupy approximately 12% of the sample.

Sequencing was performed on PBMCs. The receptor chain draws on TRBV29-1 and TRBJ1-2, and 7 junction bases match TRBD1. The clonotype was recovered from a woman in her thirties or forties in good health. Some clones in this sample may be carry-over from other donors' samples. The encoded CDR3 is CSAQGGIYGYTF. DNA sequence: TGCAGCGCTCAGGGGGGGATCTATGGCTACACCTTC.